One sample yielded the 3 T cell receptor beta chains listed below, sequenced in a study of radiation and T cells in renal cell carcinoma. Time point described: baseline pretreatment blood. Treatment meaning: 15 Gy SBRT to primary tumor, nephrectomy 4 weeks later. The table came from immunoSEQ multiplex PCR; TCRdb's copy has only in-frame clones and leaves some out. The sample has 120,000 to 150,000 clones; around 90% are singletons. The material sequenced was blood, taken from a patient whose treatment included radiotherapy and nephrectomy. The receptors were sampled from a woman in her sixties or seventies with renal cell carcinoma.

Comments on this clone: Different DNA sequences within this sample yield the same CDR3. This sequence joins TRBV5-1 and TRBJ1-1; D is unresolved. The CDR3 loop spans 14 amino acids. The V and J ends lost 0 bases and 1 base respectively, with 7 bases between them. CDR1 and CDR2 from the germline V gene are SGHRS and YFSETQ. The DNA for the CDR3 is TGCGCCAGCAGCTTGGAGTTAGGGAACACTGAAGCTTTCTTT. Residues: CASSLELGNTEAFF.

J is TRBJ1-2 and V is TRBV6-6; possibly TRBD1 for D (6 bases). Germline CDR1 reads MNHNY; CDR2 reads SVGAGI (reference sequence). Trimming cost V 0 bases and J 8 bases, with 10 bases left between them. The CDR3 length is 13 residues. The CDR3 reads CASSYSTRGGYTF. The CDR3 DNA reads TGTGCCAGCAGTTACTCGACGAGGGGGGGCTACACCTTC.

V gene TRBV9 combines with J gene TRBJ2-2, with 12 bases aligning to TRBD2. The CDR3 contains 17 residues. V dropped 3 bases and J dropped 4; count of bases not matched to a gene: 7. Germline V gene sequence: CDR1 SGDLS, CDR2 YYNGEE. The CDR3 is CASSATSGGPPTGELFF. The CDR3, as DNA: TGTGCCAGCAGCGCAACTAGCGGGGGGCCCCCCACCGGGGAGCTGTTTTTT.